One and the same sample provided the 22 T cell receptor beta chains below, sequenced in a study of T-cell memory formation after mild COVID-19. TCRdb re-called the 5' RACE reads through MiXCR, storing one row per CDR3 protein. The sample lists roughly 560,000 distinct CDR3 sequences; around 20% were seen once. The source material was PBMCs or a T cell subset sorted from them (not recorded which). The receptors stem from an adult woman who had mild COVID-19 (a few samples of this study predate the infection). Cell type and time point are not known.

This clonotype was detected only a few times. V is TRBV7-6 and J is TRBJ2-1, with unresolved D. The CDR3 contains 17 residues. V was trimmed by 1 base and J by 7 bases, leaving 20 bases between them. The germline V gene encodes CDR1 SGHVS and CDR2 FNYEAQ. The CDR3 bases are TGTGCCAGCAGCTTAGTTGGGAACCAGGATTATGGGAATGAGCAGTTCTTC. The encoded protein is CASSLVGNQDYGNEQFF.

V and J are TRBV5-1 and TRBJ1-2, with D hard to call. Per germline, CDR1 SGHRS and CDR2 YFSETQ. V lost 0 bases to trimming and J lost 4 bases, with 7 bases between them. The CDR3 contains 13 residues. CDR3: CASSLGRPYGYTF. The CDR3 DNA reads TGCGCCAGCAGCTTGGGACGGCCCTATGGCTACACCTTC.

The CDR3 DNA is TGTGCCAGCAGCCTGTTCGGGAGGGGTGTAACTGAAGCTTTCTTT. Its protein product is CASSLFGRGVTEAFF. The chain is built from TRBV5-6 and TRBJ1-1; tentatively, D is TRBD1 (5 bases). There are 15 residues in the CDR3. Germline V gives CDR1 SGHDT, CDR2 YYEEEE. Trimming left V 4 bases short and J 5 bases short, with 18 bases between.

This clonotype was observed a few times. The chain recombines TRBV7-9 with TRBJ1-1; 7 bases are a match to TRBD1. The germline V gene encodes CDR1 SEHNR and CDR2 FQNEAQ (reference sequence). The trim removed 6 bases at V and 10 bases at J, leaving 8 bases unmatched. The length of the CDR3 is 12 residues. In DNA, the CDR3 is TGTGCCAGCAGGGCGACAGGGCCCCCAGCTTTCTTT. This gives the protein CASRATGPPAFF.

This chain uses TRBV3-1 with TRBJ1-2; D is unclear. This CDR3 contains 15 residues. The V gene lost 1 base and the J gene lost 5 bases, with 14 bases spanning the gap. Germline V gene lookup returns CDR1 LGHDT and CDR2 YNNKEL (reference sequence). CDR3 in amino acids: CASSQVAGSPYGYTF. CDR3 DNA sequence: TGTGCCAGCAGCCAAGTGGCCGGGTCTCCGTATGGCTACACCTTC.

The chain recombines TRBV20-1 with TRBJ2-7; 10 bases align to TRBD2. Germline V gene data show CDR1 as DFQATT and CDR2 as SNEGSKA (reference sequence). The ends lost 5 bases at V and 3 bases at J; junction bases unmatched: 4. CDR3 size: 13 residues. CDR3 nucleotides: TGCAGTGCTGCCCTAGCGGGAGACTACGAGCAGTACTTC. This sequence encodes CSAALAGDYEQYF.

This clonotype has only a few counts. This sequence joins TRBV7-9 and TRBJ1-3, with D perhaps TRBD1 (5 bases). This CDR3 comprises 16 residues. V dropped 5 bases and J dropped 0 bases, with 14 bases sitting between them. Germline CDR1 SEHNR, CDR2 FQNEAQ (reference sequence). DNA for the CDR3: TGTGCCAGCAGCCCGGTCGGGACTTACTCTGGAAACACCATATATTTT. Protein sequence: CASSPVGTYSGNTIYF.

The chain joins TRBV6-5 to TRBJ2-7, with 7 bases lining up with TRBD2. The CDR3 extends over 13 amino acids. Germline assignment: CDR1 MNHEY and CDR2 SVGAGI. V dropped 7 bases and J dropped 1; count of bases not matched to a gene: 4. The CDR3 reads CASIQRGSYEQYF. CDR3 in DNA: TGTGCCAGCATCCAGCGGGGTTCCTACGAGCAGTACTTC.

The chain uses TRBV9 and TRBJ2-1, with TRBD2 as a possible D gene (6 bases). The V end was cut by 4 bases, the J end by 2 bases, with 13 bases between. CDR3 size: 15 residues. CDR1 is SGDLS and CDR2 is YYNGEE in the germline V gene. CDR3 loop: CASSLSGLPYNEQFF. The CDR3 region has the DNA TGTGCCAGCAGCCTCTCGGGACTCCCCTACAATGAGCAGTTCTTC.

The chain is built from TRBV7-9 and TRBJ1-1; possibly TRBD1 for D (5 bases). V dropped 4 bases and J dropped 8 bases, with 17 bases sitting between them. This CDR3 is 14 amino acids long. From germline, CDR1 is SEHNR and CDR2 FQNEAQ (reference sequence). CDR3 bases: TGTGCCAGCAGCTCCGTAACAGGTACTACAGAAGCTTTCTTT. It yields the protein CASSSVTGTTEAFF.

This chain uses TRBV27 with TRBJ2-1; 8 bases agree with TRBD1. The V segment lost 4 bases and the J segment 6 bases; nucleotides outside the gene matches: 8. CDR1 and CDR2 from the germline V gene are MNHEY and SMNVEV (reference sequence). This CDR3 spans 15 amino acids. The CDR3: CASSSFDRGANEQFF. The CDR3, as DNA: TGTGCCAGCAGTTCGTTTGACAGGGGAGCCAATGAGCAGTTCTTC.

The J gene is TRBJ2-1, the V gene TRBV7-6; D might be TRBD2 (7 bases). The CDR3 loop spans 16 amino acids. V shed 3 bases and J shed 0 bases, with 12 bases lying between them. Germline assignment: CDR1 SGHVS and CDR2 FNYEAQ. Written as DNA, the CDR3 is TGTGCCAGCAGCTTGGGGAGGGGGAGCTCCTACAATGAGCAGTTCTTC. It translates to CASSLGRGSSYNEQFF.

The CDR3 reads CASSLFVGASYEQYF. In DNA, the CDR3 is TGTGCCAGCAGCTTATTCGTGGGGGCCAGCTACGAGCAGTACTTC. The chain uses TRBV11-2 and TRBJ2-7, with TRBD1 as a possible D gene (6 bases). The germline V gene encodes CDR1 SGHAT and CDR2 FQNNGV. CDR3 length: 15 amino acids. V lost 2 bases, J lost 3 bases, and 14 bases lay in between.

The chain couples TRBV7-2 to TRBJ2-7; 11 positions match TRBD1. The CDR3 is made up of 13 amino acids. Per the germline V gene, CDR1 is SGHTA and CDR2 is FQGNSA. V shed 6 bases and J 5 bases; nucleotides not matched to a gene: 3. The CDR3 DNA is TGTGCCAGCAGACGGACAGGGGGCAACGAGCAGTACTTC. Amino acids: CASRRTGGNEQYF.

This clonotype was picked up a small number of times. The chain combines TRBV19 with TRBJ1-1; no clear D gene. Trimming took off 3 bases at V and 7 bases at J, with 9 bases between the two ends. Looked up from germline, CDR1 is LNHDA and CDR2 is SQIVND (reference sequence). The CDR3 consists of 12 residues. The chain's CDR3 is CASSIRTVEAFF. The CDR3 bases are TGTGCCAGTAGTATTAGGACCGTTGAAGCTTTCTTT.

In this sample, this clonotype turned up a few times. V and J are TRBV5-1 and TRBJ1-2, with D maybe TRBD1 (6 bases). V was trimmed by 4 bases and J by 4 bases, leaving 17 bases between them. Germline CDR1 and CDR2: SGHRS and YFSETQ. This CDR3 spans 15 amino acids. This CDR3 is CASSPAGTPSYGYTF. The CDR3 bases are TGCGCCAGCAGCCCGGCCGGGACACCTAGCTATGGCTACACCTTC.

The table lists this clonotype with a count of one. This rearrangement joins TRBV4-3 to TRBJ1-4; maybe TRBD1 (6 bases). Germline loops: CDR1 LGHNA, CDR2 YSLEER. Trimming took 6 bases from V and 4 from J, leaving 18 bases between them. The CDR3 runs 16 residues. The DNA of the CDR3 is TGCGCCAGCAGGCATTATTACGGACAGAGTAATGAAAAACTGTTTTTT. Translating gives CASRHYYGQSNEKLFF.

The chain carries TRBV12-3 or TRBV12-4 and TRBJ2-3, with 12 positions matching TRBD1. V lost 1 base, J lost 3 bases, and 8 bases stayed unmatched. The CDR3 is 18 amino acids. DNA for the CDR3: TGTGCCAGCAGTTTAGGTAGCGGGACAGGGGGCTGGACAGATACGCAGTATTTT. It specifies CASSLGSGTGGWTDTQYF.

As regards this clonotype: Possible read error: a much larger clone is one base away. The gene calls are TRBV9 and TRBJ2-7; 7 bases are shared with TRBD1. CDR3 length: 14 amino acids. Unmatched junction bases numbered 3, after V lost 0 bases and J lost 3 bases. Germline V gives CDR1 SGDLS, CDR2 YYNGEE. CDR3 in DNA: TGTGCCAGCAGCGTAGCGGGACAGCTCTACGAGCAGTACTTC. This codes for CASSVAGQLYEQYF.

This clonotype occurred a few times. This chain links TRBV5-1 with TRBJ2-1; D gene unclear. The CDR3 totals 13 residues. Trimming left V 7 bases short and J 2 bases short, with 10 bases between. From germline, CDR1 is SGHRS and CDR2 YFSETQ. CDR3: CASRRVAYNEQFF. CDR3 in DNA: TGCGCCAGCCGCCGGGTTGCCTACAATGAGCAGTTCTTC.

This clonotype has only a few counts. The chain uses TRBV5-5 and TRBJ2-7; the D gene is possibly TRBD1 (6 bases). The germline V gene encodes CDR1 SGHKS and CDR2 YYEKEE (reference sequence). CDR3 size: 14 residues. The V and J ends lost 3 bases and 5 bases respectively, with 15 bases between them. CDR3: CASSSRLRTDEQYF. CDR3 nucleotide sequence: TGTGCCAGCAGCTCGCGCCTTAGGACAGACGAGCAGTACTTC.

This clonotype showed up just a few times. V usage is TRBV10-3 and J usage is TRBJ2-7; D is undetermined. Germline lookup yields CDR1 ENHRY and CDR2 SYGVKD. The CDR3 runs to 18 residues. Trimming shortened V by 0 bases and J by 0 bases, and 18 bases separated the two germline ends. Written as DNA, the CDR3 is TGTGCCATCAGTGAGTCGTCAGCGCCATGGACCTCCTCCTACGAGCAGTACTTC. Translation gives CAISESSAPWTSSYEQYF.